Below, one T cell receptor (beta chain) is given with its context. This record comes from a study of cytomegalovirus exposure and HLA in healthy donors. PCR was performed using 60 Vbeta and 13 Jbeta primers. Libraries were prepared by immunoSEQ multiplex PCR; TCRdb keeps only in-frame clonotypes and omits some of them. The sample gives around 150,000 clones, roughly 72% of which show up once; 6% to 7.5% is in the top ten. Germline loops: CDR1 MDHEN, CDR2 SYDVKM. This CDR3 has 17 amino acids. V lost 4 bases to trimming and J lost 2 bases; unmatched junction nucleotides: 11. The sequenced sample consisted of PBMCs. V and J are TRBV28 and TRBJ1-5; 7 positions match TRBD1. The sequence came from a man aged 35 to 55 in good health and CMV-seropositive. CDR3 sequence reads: CASSSNSQGNGNQPQHF. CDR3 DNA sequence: TGTGCCAGCAGTTCAAACTCACAGGGGAACGGCAATCAGCCCCAGCATTTT.